The entry below describes one TCR beta chain. This clonotype occurred many times. It lacks a known antigen. Base-call qualities are not available, and no considerably larger clone is one nucleotide away. The data were taken from a study of early T cells in non-severe SARS-CoV-2 infection (dated by TCRdb to about 2021). A note on the overall study: Because TCR sequencing relied on bulk RNA taken from unsorted whole blood, pairing of alpha and beta chains was not possible.

V and J are truncated by 2 bases and 8 bases respectively, leaving an intervening sequence of 13 bases. The CDR1 and CDR2 encoded by the germline V gene are SGHVS and FNYEAQ. Including the terminal cysteine and phenylalanine, the CDR3 comprises 14 residues. CDR3 DNA only is kept here, 42 bases in frame from base 1. Set within a cohort of healthcare workers in London, UK, this nested case-control study involved weekly PCR testing of nasopharyngeal swabs along with blood sampling. Healthcare workers were recruited during the week of the UK lockdown, between 23 and 31 March 2020, and followed weekly for up to 16 weeks. Study-wide findings and limitations: Matching against VDJdb was skewed toward anti-spike CD8 responses, likely underestimated virus-specific expansions, and missed private and CD4 specificities.

Preparation of the library involved 5' RACE. Sequencing used a NextSeq 500. In the TCR library protocol, unique molecular identifiers were attached to individual cDNA molecules to correct for PCR bias and sequencing error. TCR alpha and beta chains were both sequenced, and the abundances of alpha and beta sequences in each sample were closely correlated with each other. The study's own analysis went as follows. V gene, J gene and CDR3 annotation of TCR sequences was performed with Decombinator V4. Expanded TCRs were defined as changing significantly between any two time points under a Poisson model with p below 0.0001. TCR abundances were normalised to the total number of TCRs sequenced in each sample and reported as counts per million. TRAV1-2 paired with TRAJ12, TRAJ20 or TRAJ33 defined MAIT TCRs, while TRAV10 paired with TRAJ18 defined iNKT TCRs. A search of VDJdb, accessed on 1 November 2021, was run for TCRs annotated to CMV, EBV and SARS-CoV-2, with TCRs annotated for multiple antigens excluded. TCRdb's own reprocessing of the public reads used fastp at Q25 and MiXCR and kept productive beta chains. All rows with the same CDR3 protein become a single entry with the most common DNA and genes. The V and J calls, along with clone size, are taken from TCRdb and not from the paper's own processing. The sample contains some 30,000 distinct CDR3 sequences, about 5% of them found a single time. The ten largest clones capture approximately 5.6% of the sample.

This TCR derives from an adult who was a healthcare worker with PCR-confirmed SARS-CoV-2 infection or an uninfected control (not recorded which). The sample was whole blood. In this chain, TRBV7-6 is recombined with TRBJ2-1, with the D call perhaps TRBD1 or TRBD2, as 5 bases match in each case. The CDR3 region: CASSLNPGSYEQFF. DNA sequence: TGTGCCAGCAGCTTAAATCCAGGGAGCTATGAGCAGTTCTTC.